Listed below are T cell receptor beta chains from one sample, sequenced in a study of T cell responses to AZD1222 COVID-19 vaccine. The repertoire was sequenced with immunoSEQ multiplex PCR; TCRdb's copy has only in-frame clones and lacks some. The sample lists 120,000 to 150,000 clones, about 92% occurring once. The sequencing used peripheral blood, collected on day 0 of AZD1222 vaccination. The receptor source for this set is an adult in good health. Both conserved end residues are part of each CDR3. A D gene is named only where the DNA matches it firmly. Clone sizes are given selectively: once, few, many, or a class where the clone is expanded.

.	TRBJ1-1	TRBD1	TRBV6-6	CASRRGQPSTEAFF	TGTGCCAGCAGACGGGGACAGCCTTCCACTGAAGCTTTCTTT
.	TRBJ2-7	TRBD1	TRBV10-3	CASLVGQGDEQYF	TGTGCCAGCTTAGTGGGACAGGGTGACGAGCAGTACTTC
once	TRBJ1-4	.	TRBV28	CASNQFGENEKLFF	TGTGCCAGCAACCAATTTGGGGAGAATGAAAAACTGTTTTTT
.	TRBJ1-1	.	TRBV27	CASSLSEGVGAFF	TGTGCCAGCAGTTTATCGGAGGGGGTTGGGGCTTTCTTT
few	TRBJ2-7	TRBD1	TRBV19	CASSWTGAYEQYF	TGTGCCAGTAGCTGGACAGGGGCCTACGAGCAGTACTTC
.	TRBJ1-1	.	TRBV6-2/TRBV6-3	CASSYSKSLMQDTEAFF	TGTGCCAGCAGTTACTCGAAAAGTCTAATGCAGGACACTGAAGCTTTCTTT
.	TRBJ2-1	TRBD1	TRBV5-1	CASSLAPGGTGEQFF	TGCGCCAGCAGCTTGGCACCAGGGGGCACAGGTGAGCAGTTCTTC
.	TRBJ2-7	.	TRBV11-2	CASSLSFPPEQYF	TGTGCCAGCAGCTTAAGCTTCCCCCCCGAGCAGTACTTC
.	TRBJ2-2	.	TRBV19	CASSIGFLSGELFF	TGTGCCAGTAGTATAGGGTTCCTATCCGGGGAGCTGTTTTTT
.	TRBJ1-2	.	TRBV20-1	CSARDGNGYTF	TGCAGTGCTAGAGATGGGAATGGCTACACCTTC
.	TRBJ2-7	.	TRBV5-1	CASSLKRESTEAYEQYF	TGCGCCAGCAGCTTGAAGAGGGAGTCGACGGAAGCCTACGAGCAGTACTTC
.	TRBJ2-7	.	TRBV12-3/TRBV12-4	CASSLGQLYEQYF	TGTGCCAGCAGCCTAGGACAGCTCTACGAGCAGTACTTC
.	TRBJ1-5	TRBD1	TRBV27	CASSSSLDRFHSNQPQHF	TGTGCCAGCAGTTCATCATTGGACAGGTTCCATAGCAATCAGCCCCAGCATTTT
.	TRBJ2-7	.	TRBV6-5	CASSYRGYEQYF	TGTGCCAGCAGTTATCGGGGATACGAGCAGTACTTC
.	TRBJ2-7	.	TRBV5-6	CASSSGTASYEQYF	TGTGCCAGCAGCTCCGGGACGGCGTCCTACGAGCAGTACTTC
.	TRBJ2-2	TRBD1	TRBV10-3	CAISESTGNRANTGELFF	TGTGCCATCAGTGAGTCGACAGGGAATAGGGCGAACACCGGGGAGCTGTTTTTT
.	TRBJ2-3	.	TRBV5-1	CASSSNRASTDTQYF	TGCGCCAGCAGCTCTAACAGGGCTAGCACAGATACGCAGTATTTT
.	TRBJ1-1	.	TRBV19	CASSSNGVRTEAFF	TGTGCCAGTAGTTCCAACGGGGTGAGGACTGAAGCTTTCTTT
.	TRBJ2-7	TRBD2	TRBV6-5	CASRRLAGAYEQYF	TGTGCCAGCAGACGACTAGCGGGTGCCTACGAGCAGTACTTC
.	TRBJ2-3	.	TRBV5-6	CASSQRTITDTQYF	TGTGCCAGCAGCCAACGGACTATCACAGATACGCAGTATTTT
.	TRBJ2-7	.	TRBV3-1/TRBV3-2	CASSQGALYEQYF	TGTGCCAGCAGCCAGGGGGCGTTGTACGAGCAGTACTTC
.	TRBJ1-3	.	TRBV4-1	CASSHPEGHTIYF	TGCGCCAGCAGCCATCCGGAGGGACACACCATATATTTT
.	TRBJ2-7	.	TRBV6-5	CASSPGTFHYEQYF	TGTGCCAGCAGTCCCGGGACATTTCATTACGAGCAGTACTTC
.	TRBJ1-4	.	TRBV3-1/TRBV3-2	CASSQEYGNNEKLFF	TGTGCCAGCAGCCAAGAGTACGGAAATAATGAAAAACTGTTTTTT
once	TRBJ2-7	.	TRBV10-2	CASSDRSGGTYEQYF	TGCGCCAGCAGTGACAGGTCAGGGGGGACCTACGAGCAGTACTTC
.	TRBJ2-4	TRBD2	TRBV25-1	CASSGGTSGALAKNIQYF	TGTGCCAGCAGTGGGGGGACTAGCGGGGCTTTAGCCAAAAACATTCAGTACTTC
.	TRBJ1-2	.	TRBV3-1/TRBV3-2	CASSLGEGDYGYTF	TGTGCCAGCAGCCTGGGGGAGGGGGACTATGGCTACACCTTC
.	TRBJ2-1	.	TRBV7-8	CASSFRSATSANEQFF	TGTGCCAGCAGCTTCCGGAGCGCAACCTCTGCCAATGAGCAGTTCTTC
.	TRBJ1-3	TRBD1	TRBV4-1	CASSSRQGAFGNTIYF	TGCGCCAGCAGCAGCCGACAGGGGGCTTTTGGAAACACCATATATTTT
.	TRBJ2-2	.	TRBV18	CASSPTGELFF	TGTGCCAGCTCACCAACCGGGGAGCTGTTTTTT
.	TRBJ2-1	TRBD2	TRBV4-1	CASSQEGLAGGEQFF	TGCGCCAGCAGCCAAGAGGGACTAGCGGGCGGTGAGCAGTTCTTC